This note documents a single T cell receptor (beta chain) sequence. Its antigen is as yet unknown. The data stem from a study of shared clonotypes between healthy human individuals. The overall study: CD4 naive and CD4 memory each took three plates per donor, while CD8 naive took two and CD8 memory one.

The study, taken as a whole, reports: Naive subsets usually exceeded memory subsets in estimated richness. Large depth notwithstanding, sorted-subset sequencing proved incomplete by rarefaction.

Terminally differentiated effector memory CD45RA+ cells were excluded from the naive CD8 cells, which were CD45RO-negative and positively selected for CCR7. Assay used: immunoSEQ multiplex PCR; TCRdb lists only in-frame clones, some missing. The data show over 2 million clones, approximately 95% seen once. The specimen was naive CD8+ T cells sorted from blood. The TCR was taken from a man younger than 30 in good health.

The CDR3: CASSEVDRGLTEAFF. DNA of the CDR3: TGCGCCAGCAGTGAGGTCGACAGGGGGCTAACTGAAGCTTTCTTT. This chain connects TRBV10-2 to TRBJ1-1, with 10 bases matching TRBD1. This CDR3 region has 15 residues. V was clipped by 2 bases and J by 5 bases; unmatched bases: 5. Germline CDR1 WSHSY, CDR2 SAAADI.